The 3 T cell receptor beta chains listed next were all sequenced from one sample in a study of control samples from healthy donors and cancer patients. TCRdb keeps only in-frame clones here, not all; method: immunoSEQ multiplex PCR. This sample has roughly 120,000 clones, with roughly 91% found just once. The sample was PBMCs. All receptors derive from a man in his fifties or sixties with head and neck cancer.

V is TRBV12-3 or TRBV12-4 and J is TRBJ1-4; D remains unclear. This CDR3 comprises 13 residues. V was shortened by 6 bases and J by 3 bases, with 8 bases between the two germline ends. The CDR3 region has the DNA TGTGCCAGCAGGAGCGGGCCTAATGAAAAACTGTTTTTT. This sequence encodes CASRSGPNEKLFF.

The V call is TRBV9, the J call TRBJ2-3; 7 nucleotides line up with TRBD2. The germline CDR1 and CDR2 sequences are SGDLS and YYNGEE. The V and J ends lost 3 bases and 4 bases, in that order; junction bases with no gene match: 8. The CDR3 extends over 15 amino acids. CDR3 DNA sequence: TGTGCCAGCAGCGGAAAGCGGGGCAAGGCAGATACGCAGTATTTT. Amino acids: CASSGKRGKADTQYF.

CDR3 coding DNA: TGTGCCAGCTCACCGGTAATTCGGGACAATGAGCAGTTCTTC. Its translation: CASSPVIRDNEQFF. The J gene is TRBJ2-1, the V gene TRBV18, with D uncertain. The length of the CDR3 is 14 residues. The ends were cut back, 3 bases at V and 5 bases at J, with 11 bases in the middle. CDR1 and CDR2 from the germline V gene are KGHSH and LQKENI.